Listed below are T cell receptor beta chains from one sample, sequenced in a study of cytomegalovirus exposure and HLA in healthy donors. The protocol was immunoSEQ multiplex PCR, while the TCRdb copy is restricted to in-frame clones and leaves out a portion. The profile shows over 100,000 clones, roughly 83% of them singletons. Sample: PBMCs. The source of these receptors is a man aged 40-50 years in good health and CMV-seronegative. CDR3s include the opening cysteine and the closing phenylalanine or tryptophan. For some rows the clone size is stated as once, few or many, or as a class when expanded; others skip it.

V	size	J	CDR3
TRBV11-2	.	TRBJ2-7	CASSRLGGTSYEQYF
TRBV4-3	.	TRBJ1-2	CASSQELSVSGGYTF
TRBV29-1	.	TRBJ2-1	CSVESLGGGSYNEQFF
TRBV18	.	.	CASSARDRGYEQYF
TRBV4-1	.	TRBJ2-2	CASSPLRDRVGTGELFF
TRBV5-8	.	TRBJ1-2	CASSHRPVYGYTF
TRBV19	.	TRBJ2-7	CASTEQGGNYEQYF
TRBV19	.	TRBJ1-5	CASRDGGAGNQPQHF
TRBV11-2	.	TRBJ2-5	CASSFSGGSETQYF
TRBV29-1	.	TRBJ1-1	CSVAGVLNTEAFF
TRBV5-1	.	TRBJ2-7	CASSLGVGSSYGQYF
TRBV7-8	.	TRBJ2-3	CASSLGGALAGGRTDTQYF
TRBV27	.	TRBJ1-6	CASSFGISPLHF
TRBV7-2	.	TRBJ2-5	CASSASRGGETQYF
TRBV10-3	.	TRBJ2-7	CAISQISGVRYEQYF
TRBV7-6	.	TRBJ2-2	CASSLGWDYNTGELFF
TRBV19	once	TRBJ1-5	CASGTASNQPQHF
TRBV19	.	TRBJ2-5	CASSMSADQETQYF
TRBV11-3	once	TRBJ2-7	CASPPGQGSYEQYF
TRBV5-1	.	TRBJ2-3	CASSLDEGRSTDTQYF
TRBV11-2	.	TRBJ2-7	CASSLARGGATYEQYF
TRBV2	.	TRBJ2-7	CASSDLEVSYEQYF
TRBV29-1	.	TRBJ2-3	CSVVWQGRAQDTQYF
TRBV7-2	.	TRBJ1-6	CASSFQVGGRNSPLHF
TRBV7-9	.	.	CASSSGGVNYEQYF
TRBV11-1	.	TRBJ2-5	CASSLVTEETQYF
TRBV5-4	few	TRBJ2-2	CASSSEANTGELFF
TRBV15	.	TRBJ1-1	CATSRAGGSEAFF